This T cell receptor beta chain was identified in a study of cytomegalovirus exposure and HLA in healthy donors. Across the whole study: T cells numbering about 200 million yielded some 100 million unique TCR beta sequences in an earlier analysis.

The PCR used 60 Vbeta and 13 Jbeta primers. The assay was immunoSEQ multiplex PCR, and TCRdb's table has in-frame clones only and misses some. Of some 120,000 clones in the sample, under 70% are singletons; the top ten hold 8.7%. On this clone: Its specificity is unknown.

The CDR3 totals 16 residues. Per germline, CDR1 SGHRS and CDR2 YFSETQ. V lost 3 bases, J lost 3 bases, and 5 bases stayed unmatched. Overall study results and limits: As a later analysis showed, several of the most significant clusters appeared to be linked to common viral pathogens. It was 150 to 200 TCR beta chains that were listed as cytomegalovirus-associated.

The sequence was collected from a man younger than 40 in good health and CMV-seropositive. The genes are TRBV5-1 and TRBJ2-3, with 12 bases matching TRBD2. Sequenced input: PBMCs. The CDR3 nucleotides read TGCGCCAGCAGCTCACTAGCGGGGGGCCTGACAGATACGCAGTATTTT. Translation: CASSSLAGGLTDTQYF.